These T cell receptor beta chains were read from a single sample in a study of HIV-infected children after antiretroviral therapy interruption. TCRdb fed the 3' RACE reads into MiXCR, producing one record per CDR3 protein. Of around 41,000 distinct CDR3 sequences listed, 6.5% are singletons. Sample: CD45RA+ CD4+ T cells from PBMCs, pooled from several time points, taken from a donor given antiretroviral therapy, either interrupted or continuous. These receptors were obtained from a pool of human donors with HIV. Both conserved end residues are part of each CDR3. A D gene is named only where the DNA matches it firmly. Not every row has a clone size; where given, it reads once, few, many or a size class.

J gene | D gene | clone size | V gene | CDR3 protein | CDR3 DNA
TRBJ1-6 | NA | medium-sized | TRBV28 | CASSSQGGNSPLHF | TGTGCCAGCAGTTCGCAGGGTGGGAATTCACCCCTCCACTTT
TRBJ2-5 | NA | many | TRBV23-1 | CASSQTPLGGGQETQYF | TGCGCCAGCAGTCAAACCCCCCTGGGAGGGGGCCAAGAGACCCAGTACTTC
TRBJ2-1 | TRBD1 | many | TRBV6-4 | CASSVQGAYIDEQFF | TGTGCCAGCAGTGTACAGGGGGCGTATATAGATGAGCAGTTCTTC
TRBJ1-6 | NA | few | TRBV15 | CATSRDPNNSPLHF | TGTGCCACCAGCAGAGACCCGAATAATTCACCCCTCCACTTT
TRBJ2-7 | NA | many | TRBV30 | CAWRDWGYEQYF | TGTGCCTGGAGGGACTGGGGGTATGAACAGTACTTC
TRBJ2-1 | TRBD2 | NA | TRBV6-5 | CASKRLASNEQFF | TGTGCCAGCAAAAGACTAGCTTCAAATGAGCAGTTCTTC
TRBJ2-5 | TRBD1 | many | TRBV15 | CATSREPGQGRETQYF | TGTGCCACCAGCAGAGAGCCGGGACAGGGAAGAGAGACCCAGTACTTC
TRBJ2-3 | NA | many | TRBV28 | CASSLPAPSSIDTQYF | TGTGCCAGCAGTTTGCCGGCGCCTAGCTCGATAGATACGCAGTATTTT
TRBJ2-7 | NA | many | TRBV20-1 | CSARQVGRHEQYF | TGCAGTGCTCGACAGGTTGGTAGGCACGAGCAGTACTTC
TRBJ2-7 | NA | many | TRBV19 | CASSIDRAKSGEQYF | TGTGCCAGTAGTATAGATCGGGCCAAATCGGGCGAGCAGTACTTC
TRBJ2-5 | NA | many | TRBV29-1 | CSELIQETQYF | TGCAGCGAGCTAATCCAAGAGACCCAGTACTTC
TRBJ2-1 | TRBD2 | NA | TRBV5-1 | CASATGGSLLFF | TGCGCCAGCGCCACCGGGGGGTCCCTCCTGTTCTTC
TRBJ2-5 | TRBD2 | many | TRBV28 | CASTHGVGLAGQETQYF | TGTGCCAGCACTCACGGGGTGGGACTAGCGGGTCAAGAGACCCAGTACTTC
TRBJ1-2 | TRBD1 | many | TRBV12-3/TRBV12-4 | CASSWDRGYGYTF | TGTGCCAGCAGTTGGGACAGGGGGTATGGCTACACCTTC
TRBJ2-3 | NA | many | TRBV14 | CASSQFAGPSSTDTQYF | TGTGCCAGCAGCCAATTTGCGGGACCTTCTAGCACAGATACGCAGTATTTT
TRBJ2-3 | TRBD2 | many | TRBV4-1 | CASSQDTGGGSAETLYF | TGTGCCAGCAGCCAAGACACTGGGGGGGGAAGTGCAGAAACGCTGTATTTT
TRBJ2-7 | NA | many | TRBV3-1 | CASSLIGEQYF | TGTGCCAGCAGCCTCATCGGCGAGCAGTACTTC
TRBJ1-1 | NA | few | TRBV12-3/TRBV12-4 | CASSTEIMNTEAFF | TGTGCCAGCAGCACCGAGATCATGAACACTGAAGCTTTCTTT
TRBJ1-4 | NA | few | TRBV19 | CASSIVPLATNEKLFF | TGTGCCAGTAGTATAGTCCCGCTTGCAACTAATGAAAAACTGTTTTTT
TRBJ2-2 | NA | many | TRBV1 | CTSSQDLGTSGSTGELFF | TGCACCAGCAGCCAAGATCTCGGAACTAGCGGGAGCACCGGGGAGCTGTTTTTT
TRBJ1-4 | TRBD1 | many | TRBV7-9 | CASSSGQGPDEKLFF | TGTGCCAGCAGCTCGGGACAGGGCCCGGATGAGAAACTGTTTTTT
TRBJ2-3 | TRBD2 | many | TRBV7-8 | CAIMGLAGPGTTDTQYF | TGTGCCATAATGGGGCTAGCGGGACCCGGGACGACAGATACGCAGTATTTT
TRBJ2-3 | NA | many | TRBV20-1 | CSARVQVPDTQYF | TGCAGTGCTAGGGTTCAGGTCCCAGATACGCAGTATTTT
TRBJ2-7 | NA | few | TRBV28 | CASSRQGAGGVLRYEQYF | TGTGCCAGCAGCAGACAGGGTGCTGGGGGGGTGCTGAGGTACGAGCAGTACTTC
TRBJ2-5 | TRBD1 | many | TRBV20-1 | CSARGPRGHTQYF | TGCAGTGCTAGAGGTCCCAGGGGGCATACCCAGTACTTC
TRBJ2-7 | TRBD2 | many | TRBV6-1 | CASRPWTSGQNEQYF | TGTGCCAGCAGGCCTTGGACTAGCGGGCAGAACGAGCAGTACTTC
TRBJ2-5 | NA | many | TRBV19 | CASSIAAGEGQDTQYF | TGTGCCAGCAGTATAGCGGCAGGGGAGGGCCAAGACACCCAGTACTTT
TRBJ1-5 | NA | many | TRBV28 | CASTSLAGRNQPQHF | TGTGCCAGCACCTCCCTCGCGGGGCGAAATCAGCCCCAGCATTTT
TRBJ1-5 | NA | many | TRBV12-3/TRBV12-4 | CASSWAQTDLGNQPQHF | TGTGCCAGCAGTTGGGCTCAGACAGACTTGGGCAATCAGCCCCAGCATTTT
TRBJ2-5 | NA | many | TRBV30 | CAWSLGLGGADQDTQYF | TGTGCCTGGAGTCTAGGACTGGGGGGCGCGGACCAAGACACCCAGTACTTT
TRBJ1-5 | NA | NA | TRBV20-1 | CSARPGAGQPQHF | TGCAGTGCTAGACCTGGGGCTGGGCAGCCCCAGCATTTT
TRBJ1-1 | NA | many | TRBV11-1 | CASSLAWGAHTEAFF | TGTGCCAGCAGCTTAGCATGGGGGGCTCACACTGAAGCTTTCTTT
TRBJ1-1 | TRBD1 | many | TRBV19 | CASSSGQANTEVFF | TGTGCCAGCAGTAGCGGACAGGCAAACACAGAAGTCTTCTTT
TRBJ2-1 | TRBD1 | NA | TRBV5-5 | CASSWDSPRYYNEQFF | TGTGCCAGCAGCTGGGACAGCCCGAGGTACTACAATGAGCAGTTCTTC
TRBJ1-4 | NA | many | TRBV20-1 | CSARDGGATNEKLFF | TGCAGTGCTAGAGATGGCGGGGCAACTAATGAAAAACTGTTTTTT
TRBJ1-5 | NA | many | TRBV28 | CASSLLNIGPEHLNQPQHF | TGTGCCAGCAGTTTACTTAACATCGGGCCAGAGCACCTCAATCAGCCCCAGCATTTT
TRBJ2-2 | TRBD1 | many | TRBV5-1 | CASSSKAGTGAGELFF | TGCGCCAGCAGCTCGAAGGCGGGGACAGGGGCCGGGGAGCTGTTTTTT
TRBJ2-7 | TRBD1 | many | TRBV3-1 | CASSQDSGQGAEQYF | TGTGCCAGCAGCCAAGATTCGGGACAGGGGGCCGAGCAGTACTTC
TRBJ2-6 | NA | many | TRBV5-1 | CASSLGGTSGANVLTF | TGCGCCAGCAGCTTGGGGGGTACCTCTGGGGCCAACGTCCTGACTTTC
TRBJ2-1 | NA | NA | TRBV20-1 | CSAPYRAGNEQFF | TGCAGTGCTCCTTACAGGGCGGGGAATGAGCAGTTCTTC